These T cell receptor beta chains were read from a single sample in a study of blood T cell repertoires in COVID-19. Method: immunoSEQ multiplex PCR; TCRdb's copy keeps in-frame clones and lacks some. Of about 250,000 clones listed, roughly 84% are singletons. Sequenced material: peripheral blood. These receptors were taken from a man in his forties or fifties with active or convalescent COVID-19. The CDR3 runs from the conserved cysteine through the conserved F or W. The D gene is left open where the match is weak. Clone size is given for some rows only: seen once, a few or many times, or a class if the clone is expanded.

v_call: TRBV7-9; j_call: TRBJ1-4; clone_size: NA; d_call: NA; cdr3_aa: CASSAGPENEKLFF; cdr3_nt: TGTGCCAGCAGCGCGGGACCGGAAAATGAAAAACTGTTTTTT
v_call: TRBV29-1; j_call: TRBJ2-7; clone_size: NA; d_call: TRBD1; cdr3_aa: CSVMGGTGTYEQYF; cdr3_nt: TGCAGCGTCATGGGGGGGACAGGGACATACGAGCAGTACTTC
v_call: TRBV19; j_call: TRBJ2-3; clone_size: NA; d_call: NA; cdr3_aa: CASSTVVLTDTQYF; cdr3_nt: TGTGCCAGTAGTACGGTGGTGCTCACAGATACGCAGTATTTT
v_call: TRBV29-1; j_call: TRBJ2-3; clone_size: NA; d_call: TRBD2; cdr3_aa: CSVPHPQGGTDTQYF; cdr3_nt: TGCAGCGTCCCCCATCCTCAGGGAGGGACAGATACGCAGTATTTT
v_call: TRBV15; j_call: TRBJ1-1; clone_size: few; d_call: NA; cdr3_aa: CATSRARNTEAFF; cdr3_nt: TGTGCCACCAGCAGAGCCAGGAACACTGAAGCTTTCTTT
v_call: TRBV5-6; j_call: TRBJ1-5; clone_size: NA; d_call: NA; cdr3_aa: CASSSSLGPGHNQPQHF; cdr3_nt: TGTGCCAGCAGCTCCAGTTTGGGACCGGGACACAATCAGCCCCAGCATTTT
v_call: TRBV7-6; j_call: TRBJ1-6; clone_size: NA; d_call: TRBD1; cdr3_aa: CASSLETGGGSPLHF; cdr3_nt: TGTGCCAGCAGCTTAGAGACAGGGGGCGGATCACCCCTCCACTTT
v_call: TRBV6-2/TRBV6-3; j_call: TRBJ1-5; clone_size: NA; d_call: NA; cdr3_aa: CASSPQYSNQPQHF; cdr3_nt: TGTGCCAGCAGCCCTCAGTATAGCAATCAGCCCCAGCATTTT
v_call: TRBV7-7; j_call: TRBJ2-1; clone_size: NA; d_call: NA; cdr3_aa: CASSLAGGASYNEQFF; cdr3_nt: TGTGCCAGCAGCTTAGCGGGTGGGGCATCCTACAATGAGCAGTTCTTC
v_call: TRBV27; j_call: TRBJ2-2; clone_size: NA; d_call: NA; cdr3_aa: CASFRKAGTGELFF; cdr3_nt: TGTGCCAGCTTTAGGAAAGCGGGCACCGGGGAGCTGTTTTTT
v_call: TRBV28; j_call: TRBJ1-3; clone_size: NA; d_call: TRBD1; cdr3_aa: CASRPGTGVNTIYF; cdr3_nt: TGTGCCAGCAGACCCGGGACAGGGGTAAACACCATATATTTT
v_call: TRBV7-3; j_call: TRBJ2-5; clone_size: NA; d_call: NA; cdr3_aa: CASSYSPRKETQYF; cdr3_nt: TGTGCCAGCAGCTACTCCCCCCGTAAAGAGACCCAGTACTTC
v_call: TRBV19; j_call: TRBJ2-1; clone_size: NA; d_call: NA; cdr3_aa: CASSIGLLNEQFF; cdr3_nt: TGTGCCAGTAGTATAGGGCTTCTCAATGAGCAGTTCTTC
v_call: TRBV11-2; j_call: TRBJ2-7; clone_size: NA; d_call: NA; cdr3_aa: CASSLVTYEQYF; cdr3_nt: TGTGCCAGCAGCTTAGTAACCTACGAGCAGTACTTC
v_call: TRBV27; j_call: TRBJ2-3; clone_size: NA; d_call: NA; cdr3_aa: CASSFTDTDTQYF; cdr3_nt: TGTGCCAGCAGTTTTACAGACACAGATACGCAGTATTTT
v_call: TRBV7-9; j_call: TRBJ2-3; clone_size: NA; d_call: NA; cdr3_aa: CASSPDRDTDTQYF; cdr3_nt: TGTGCCAGCAGCCCCGACCGGGACACAGATACGCAGTATTTT
v_call: TRBV5-6; j_call: TRBJ2-7; clone_size: NA; d_call: TRBD1; cdr3_aa: CASSSGQGRRFTDTEQYF; cdr3_nt: TGTGCCAGCAGCTCGGGACAGGGCAGGAGGTTTACGGATACGGAGCAGTACTTC
v_call: TRBV5-6; j_call: TRBJ2-1; clone_size: NA; d_call: NA; cdr3_aa: CASSPAGAGAYNEQFF; cdr3_nt: TGTGCCAGCAGCCCCGCAGGGGCGGGGGCCTACAATGAGCAGTTCTTC
v_call: TRBV9; j_call: TRBJ2-2; clone_size: NA; d_call: TRBD2; cdr3_aa: CASSPTSGENTGELFF; cdr3_nt: TGTGCCAGCAGCCCTACTAGCGGAGAGAACACCGGGGAGCTGTTTTTT
v_call: TRBV5-1; j_call: TRBJ2-1; clone_size: NA; d_call: NA; cdr3_aa: CASSSQITGSYNEQFF; cdr3_nt: TGCGCCAGCAGCTCCCAAATTACCGGCTCCTACAATGAGCAGTTCTTC
v_call: TRBV5-1; j_call: TRBJ2-1; clone_size: NA; d_call: NA; cdr3_aa: CASSGGLATYNEQFF; cdr3_nt: TGCGCCAGCAGCGGCGGACTCGCTACTTACAATGAGCAGTTCTTC
v_call: TRBV20-1; j_call: TRBJ2-3; clone_size: NA; d_call: NA; cdr3_aa: CSASPRQDTQYF; cdr3_nt: TGCAGTGCTAGTCCCAGGCAGGATACGCAGTATTTT
v_call: TRBV4-1; j_call: TRBJ2-2; clone_size: NA; d_call: NA; cdr3_aa: CASSQGGTGELFF; cdr3_nt: TGCGCCAGCAGCCAAGGCGGCACCGGGGAGCTGTTTTTT
v_call: TRBV7-2; j_call: TRBJ1-6; clone_size: NA; d_call: NA; cdr3_aa: CASNHLTQTGLSPLHF; cdr3_nt: TGTGCCAGCAACCACCTCACTCAAACAGGGCTGTCGCCCCTCCACTTT
v_call: TRBV5-4; j_call: TRBJ2-1; clone_size: NA; d_call: TRBD1; cdr3_aa: CASSLVGQGAFNEQFF; cdr3_nt: TGTGCCAGCAGCTTGGTAGGACAGGGGGCCTTTAATGAGCAGTTCTTC
v_call: TRBV19; j_call: TRBJ1-4; clone_size: NA; d_call: NA; cdr3_aa: CASSINGGSTNEKLFF; cdr3_nt: TGTGCCAGTAGTATAAATGGGGGCTCAACTAATGAAAAACTGTTTTTT
v_call: TRBV3-1/TRBV3-2; j_call: TRBJ2-1; clone_size: NA; d_call: TRBD2; cdr3_aa: CASSPGLAGGPTSYNEQFF; cdr3_nt: TGTGCCAGCAGCCCGGGACTAGCGGGGGGCCCAACCTCCTACAATGAGCAGTTCTTC
v_call: TRBV29-1; j_call: TRBJ2-5; clone_size: NA; d_call: NA; cdr3_aa: CSVGETQYF; cdr3_nt: TGCAGCGTCGGGGAGACCCAGTACTTC
v_call: TRBV30; j_call: TRBJ1-1; clone_size: NA; d_call: NA; cdr3_aa: CAWSVGAMNTEAFF; cdr3_nt: TGTGCCTGGAGTGTGGGGGCAATGAACACTGAAGCTTTCTTT
v_call: TRBV5-1; j_call: TRBJ1-2; clone_size: NA; d_call: NA; cdr3_aa: CASSPGDLVYGYTF; cdr3_nt: TGCGCCAGCAGTCCGGGGGATTTGGTCTATGGCTACACCTTC
v_call: TRBV9; j_call: TRBJ1-1; clone_size: NA; d_call: TRBD1; cdr3_aa: CASSVPPTGENTEAFF; cdr3_nt: TGTGCCAGCAGCGTACCGCCGACAGGGGAAAACACTGAAGCTTTCTTT
v_call: TRBV27; j_call: TRBJ1-2; clone_size: NA; d_call: TRBD1; cdr3_aa: CASRGDRGGHGYTF; cdr3_nt: TGTGCCAGCAGGGGGGACAGGGGGGGACATGGCTACACCTTC